This is a list of T cell receptor beta chains from one sample in a study of T cells after yellow fever vaccination. From the 5' RACE reads, TCRdb called clonotypes with MiXCR, one entry per CDR3 protein. Of almost 600,000 distinct CDR3 sequences in the sample, roughly 13% are singletons; the top ten hold about 14%. Sample: PBMCs, taken on the day of the yellow fever booster vaccination. All receptors come from a man aged 25-40 years who received the YFV17D yellow fever vaccine. Both conserved end residues are part of each CDR3. D genes are given only for firm matches. Clone size, where shown, is once, few, many, or a class for clones that have expanded.

CDR3aa	CDR3nt	j_gene	len	d_gene	abundance	v_gene
CASSLGLAGIYEQFF	TGTGCCAGCAGCTTAGGTCTAGCGGGAATCTATGAGCAGTTCTTC	TRBJ2-1	15	TRBD2	few	TRBV7-9
CASSPNRVNQPQHF	TGTGCCAGCAGTCCAAACAGGGTCAATCAGCCCCAGCATTTT	TRBJ1-5	14	.	few	TRBV27
CASSRGLRTEAFF	TGTGCCAGCAGCCGGGGGTTGCGCACTGAAGCTTTCTTT	TRBJ1-1	13	.	.	TRBV7-8
CATSALRGDTGELFF	TGTGCCACCAGCGCACTCAGGGGGGACACCGGGGAGCTGTTTTTT	TRBJ2-2	15	.	.	TRBV15
CASSSEGAGGNTIYF	TGCGCCAGCAGCTCCGAGGGGGCAGGGGGAAACACCATATATTTT	TRBJ1-3	15	TRBD1	.	TRBV5-1
CASSSQRRGFRGEQYF	TGTGCCAGCAGCTCCCAGCGAAGAGGGTTTCGCGGCGAGCAGTACTTC	TRBJ2-7	16	.	.	TRBV7-2
CASKGTATYNEQFF	TGCGCCAGCAAAGGGACTGCAACCTACAATGAGCAGTTCTTC	TRBJ2-1	14	.	few	TRBV5-1
CSARTSGTQETQYF	TGCAGTGCAAGGACTAGCGGGACACAAGAGACCCAGTACTTC	TRBJ2-5	14	TRBD2	.	TRBV20-1
CASTADRTNSPLHF	TGTGCCAGCACTGCAGACAGGACAAATTCACCCCTCCACTTT	TRBJ1-6	14	.	.	TRBV6-2/TRBV6-3
CASSLLGGRETQYF	TGTGCCAGCAGTTTATTGGGGGGTCGGGAGACCCAGTACTTC	TRBJ2-5	14	.	few	TRBV27
CASSFDRGNEKLFF	TGCGCCAGCAGCTTCGACAGGGGTAATGAAAAACTGTTTTTT	TRBJ1-4	14	TRBD1	.	TRBV5-1
CASRPAGVLPEAFF	TGTGCCAGTCGCCCAGCTGGGGTTCTTCCTGAAGCTTTCTTT	TRBJ1-1	14	.	.	TRBV25-1
CASSSRTGSNEKLFF	TGTGCCAGCAGCTCTCGGACAGGAAGTAATGAAAAACTGTTTTTT	TRBJ1-4	15	TRBD1	few	TRBV11-2
CASYPGGFGTQYF	TGTGCCAGCTATCCCGGGGGGTTTGGGACCCAGTACTTC	TRBJ2-5	13	TRBD2	.	TRBV6-1
CASIQQPGRGEQFF	TGCGCCAGCATCCAACAACCCGGACGGGGTGAGCAGTTCTTC	TRBJ2-1	14	.	.	TRBV5-1
CATSEPGDGEQFF	TGTGCCACCAGTGAACCGGGAGACGGTGAGCAGTTCTTC	TRBJ2-1	13	.	many	TRBV24-1
CASSSGPPHSYEQYF	TGTGCCAGCAGTTCGGGACCACCTCACTCCTACGAGCAGTACTTC	TRBJ2-7	15	.	few	TRBV6-5
CASSATPQETQYF	TGTGCCAGCAGCGCGACACCCCAAGAGACCCAGTACTTC	TRBJ2-5	13	.	few	TRBV9
CATSVGSGANVLTF	TGTGCCACCAGTGTAGGTTCTGGGGCCAACGTCCTGACTTTC	TRBJ2-6	14	.	few	TRBV24-1
CASSLVRGGYAFF	TGTGCCAGCAGCTTAGTTAGGGGAGGGTACGCTTTCTTT	TRBJ1-1	13	.	few	TRBV7-9
CSAPAWNSNQPQYF	TGCAGTGCTCCAGCGTGGAATAGCAATCAGCCCCAGTATTTT	TRBJ2-3	14	.	.	TRBV20-1
CASSLVVRERFF	TGTGCCAGCAGTTTGGTGGTAAGGGAGCGGTTCTTC	TRBJ2-1	12	.	few	TRBV12-3/TRBV12-4
CSASPGTGSSYNEQFF	TGCAGTGCCAGTCCCGGGACAGGGAGCTCCTACAATGAGCAGTTCTTC	TRBJ2-1	16	TRBD1	.	TRBV20-1